The subject of this entry is one T cell receptor beta chain. Measured with immunoSEQ multiplex PCR; TCRdb has only the in-frame clones, and not every one. The sample consists of some 300,000 clones, nearly 90% of them appearing once. These data originate in a study of blood T cell repertoires in COVID-19. Study context: Both acute and convalescent COVID-19 samples were obtained from the United States, Italy and Spain. PBMCs, B-cell-depleted T cells, or T cells provided the cDNA or gDNA that made up the material.

This clonotype was sampled from a woman in her forties with COVID-19, enrolled during active disease. Sample: peripheral blood.

CDR3 residues: CASKTGYEQYF. CDR3 DNA sequence: TGTGCCAGTAAGACAGGTTACGAGCAGTACTTC. The chain couples TRBV28 to TRBJ2-7; tentative D call: TRBD1 (6 bases). This CDR3 has 11 residues. Germline V gene lookup returns CDR1 MDHEN and CDR2 SYDVKM. V was cut by 9 bases and J by 4 bases, with 10 bases left in between.